This T cell receptor (beta chain) is from a study of T cells after yellow fever vaccination. Findings of the study overall: Re-detected after boosting: most primary clones, 96% of CD4 and roughly 90% of CD8.

The CDR3 consists of 15 residues. Germline assignment: CDR1 DFQATT and CDR2 SNEGSKA (reference sequence). V was trimmed by 0 bases and J by 4 bases, leaving 14 bases between them. At least ten counts were recorded for this clonotype. TCR cDNA was made by 5'RACE template switching, adding a universal primer site and UMIs. Each CDR3 protein is one row after TCRdb ran MiXCR on the 5' RACE reads. Among about 85,000 distinct CDR3 sequences, 10% to 15% were seen once, and the ten largest hold around 24%. The source material was CD8+ T cells not binding an NS4B(214-222) dextramer, sorted from PBMCs, sampled around 3 weeks after the first yellow fever vaccination. The source is a young man who received the YFV17D yellow fever vaccine. This chain links TRBV20-1 with TRBJ2-3; no definite D call. This CDR3 reads CSARDLTQAADTQYF. The CDR3 DNA reads as TGCAGTGCTAGAGATCTTACCCAAGCCGCAGATACGCAGTATTTT.